What follows are 19 T cell receptor beta chains derived from one specimen sequenced in a study of identical twins. Each CDR3 protein is one row after TCRdb ran MiXCR on the 5' RACE reads. The sample contains approximately 530,000 distinct CDR3 sequences, 20% to 25% of which appear only once. Another study also made use of these data, one on yellow fever vaccine responses in identical twins.

The sample was CD4+ T cells sorted from blood. The receptors stem from a woman between 18 and 29 years old in good health.

In this sample, this clonotype turned up a few times. The rearrangement links TRBV11-2 to TRBJ2-2, with a weak D call TRBD1 (5 bases). Between the trimmed V and J ends, which lost 6 bases and 0 bases, there was a span of 11 bases. This CDR3 comprises 15 residues. The germline CDR1 and CDR2 sequences are SGHAT and FQNNGV. For the CDR3, the DNA is TGTGCCAGCAGACAGGACAATACGAACACCGGGGAGCTGTTTTTT. Residues: CASRQDNTNTGELFF.

V and J are TRBV11-1 and TRBJ2-7, with 12 bases aligning to TRBD2. Germline CDR1 reads SGHAT; CDR2 reads FQDESV (reference sequence). With V trimmed by 4 bases and J by 5 bases, 9 bases remained unmatched. This CDR3 region has 16 residues. CDR3 DNA: TGTGCCAGCAGCTCCGGACTAGCGGGGCCAGGGGACGAGCAGTACTTC. Translating it yields CASSSGLAGPGDEQYF. The full variable domain, in which reference TRBV11-1 and TRBJ2-7 provide the parts outside the CDR3, is EAEVAQSPRYKITEKSQAVAFWCDPISGHATLYWYRQILGQGPELLVQFQDESVVDDSQLPKDRFSAERLKGVDSTLKIQPAELGDSAMYLCASSSGLAGPGDEQYFGPGTRLTVT.

This clonotype was counted a few times. The chain joins TRBV28 to TRBJ1-2; D is unresolved. Germline CDR1 reads MDHEN; CDR2 reads SYDVKM. The CDR3 is 15 amino acids. The V gene lost 5 bases and the J gene lost 2 bases, with 15 bases spanning the gap. The DNA of the CDR3 is TGTGCCAGCAGTCTTATTATACCCAAGAACTATGGCTACACCTTC. It is translated as CASSLIIPKNYGYTF.

This clonotype has only a few counts. V is TRBV4-1 and J is TRBJ2-6, with 12 bases aligning to TRBD1. The germline CDR1 and CDR2 sequences are MGHRA and YSYEKL. The length of the CDR3 is 18 residues. V shed 0 bases and J 1 base; nucleotides not matched to a gene: 1. CDR3 bases: TGCGCCAGCAGCCAAGAGGGACAGGGGGCTTCTGGGGCCAACGTCCTGACTTTC. Its translation is CASSQEGQGASGANVLTF.

There are a few counts of this clonotype. CDR3 coding DNA: TGTGCCATCAGTGTTACAGGGAATTACTATGGCTACACCTTC. It specifies CAISVTGNYYGYTF. The rearrangement uses TRBV10-3 and TRBJ1-2; tentatively, D is TRBD1 (6 bases). V was cut by 4 bases and J by 3 bases, with 12 bases left in between. The CDR3 length is 14 residues. Looked up from germline, CDR1 is ENHRY and CDR2 is SYGVKD.

As to this clonotype: With a much larger clone just one base away, this may be a read error. This chain joins TRBV12-3 or TRBV12-4 and TRBJ2-7; 9 nucleotides match TRBD1. J was trimmed by 5 bases and V by 6 bases; bases with no gene match: 8. This CDR3 is built from 14 residues. The CDR3 DNA is TGTGCCAGCAGCTCCCGGACAGGGGAAAACGAGCAGTACTTC. Protein sequence: CASSSRTGENEQYF.

This clonotype was seen a handful of times. The rearrangement links TRBV9 to TRBJ1-2, with a tentative D call TRBD1 (5 bases). CDR1 is SGDLS, CDR2 YYNGEE, per germline. This CDR3 contains 13 residues. Between the trimmed V and J ends, which lost 1 base and 2 bases, there was a span of 6 bases. The CDR3 spells CASSVRGNYGYTF. CDR3 sequence (DNA): TGTGCCAGCAGCGTAAGGGGAAACTATGGCTACACCTTC.

This clonotype has more than one count but fewer than ten. The chain employs TRBV27 and TRBJ2-3, with D perhaps TRBD2 (5 bases). The CDR3 is made up of 17 amino acids. CDR1 is MNHEY, CDR2 SMNVEV, per germline (reference sequence). Trimming cost V 5 bases and J 0 bases, with 18 bases left between them. Here the CDR3 DNA reads TGTGCCAGCAGTCCCCTCGGGGATCGGTATAGCACAGATACGCAGTATTTT. Its protein is CASSPLGDRYSTDTQYF.

A few counts support this clonotype. The chain employs TRBV5-1 and TRBJ1-2; no definite D call. Germline V CDR1 and CDR2: SGHRS, YFSETQ. Trimming removed 1 base from V and 0 bases from J, with 7 bases in between. The CDR3 sequence is 14 residues long. The DNA for the CDR3 is TGCGCCAGCAGCTTGTACGGCTCTAACTATGGCTACACCTTC. Its translation is CASSLYGSNYGYTF.

The chain recombines TRBV2 with TRBJ2-3, with TRBD1 matching 9 bases. The CDR3 has 13 amino acids. Germline CDR1 SNHLY, CDR2 FYNNEI. Trimming took 11 bases from V and 4 from J; bases not matched to a gene: 7. The CDR3 DNA sequence: TGTGCCGGAAACAGGGGGCGTGCAGATACGCAGTATTTT. Protein sequence: CAGNRGRADTQYF.

This clonotype was seen a handful of times. The rearrangement links TRBV7-8 to TRBJ2-2; possibly TRBD1 or TRBD2 for D (5 bases each). The length of the CDR3 is 18 residues. Per the germline V gene, CDR1 is SGHVS and CDR2 is FQNEAQ. The V end lost 2 bases, the J end lost 1 base, and 17 bases lay between the germline ends. The CDR3 coding sequence is TGTGCCAGCAGCTTACTAATTAGTATGGGGGTGAACACCGGGGAGCTGTTTTTT. It specifies CASSLLISMGVNTGELFF. Based on the CDR3 plus reference TRBV7-8 and TRBJ2-2, the full variable domain is GAGVSQSPRYKVAKRGQDVALRCDPISGHVSLFWYQQALGQGPEFLTYFQNEAQLDKSGLPSDRFFAERPEGSVSTLKIQRTQQEDSAVYLCASSLLISMGVNTGELFFGEGSRLTVL.

The chain uses TRBV20-1 and TRBJ2-7; possibly TRBD1 or TRBD2 for D (5 bases each). This CDR3 has 13 residues. Germline V CDR1 and CDR2: DFQATT, SNEGSKA (reference sequence). The CDR3, as DNA: TGCAGCATTAAGGGACCGACCTCCTACGAGCAGTACTTC. Protein product: CSIKGPTSYEQYF.

This clonotype was seen more than once but under ten times. The chain uses TRBV27 and TRBJ2-2, with TRBD2 identical over 8 bases. The CDR3 loop spans 20 amino acids. From germline, CDR1 is MNHEY and CDR2 SMNVEV (reference sequence). Germline trimming cut 5 bases from V and 4 bases from J; bases unmatched to any gene: 21. Written as DNA, the CDR3 is TGTGCCAGCAGTCCGACCCCCTTTGCGGGAGGTCCTGGAGGCACCGGGGAGCTGTTTTTT. Translated, it gives CASSPTPFAGGPGGTGELFF.

The CDR3 reads CASCSGRATLGYNEQFF. As DNA, the CDR3 is TGTGCCAGCTGCAGCGGGAGGGCCACCCTCGGCTACAATGAGCAGTTCTTC. V gene TRBV27 combines with J gene TRBJ2-1, with 10 nucleotides matching TRBD2. Trimming took 8 bases from V and 3 from J; bases not matched to a gene: 13. This CDR3 is built from 17 residues. The germline V gene encodes CDR1 MNHEY and CDR2 SMNVEV (reference sequence).

This clonotype has a handful of counts. This chain joins TRBV4-2 and TRBJ2-5; D call uncertain. CDR3 length: 14 residues. The germline V gene has CDR1 LGHNA and CDR2 YNFKEQ. V was clipped by 0 bases and J by 5 bases, with 10 bases between them. The CDR3 region has the DNA TGTGCCAGCAGCCAAGATCCCCTCGACGAGACCCAGTACTTC. Translating gives CASSQDPLDETQYF.

V usage is TRBV9 and J usage is TRBJ2-5; 8 bases fit TRBD2. The CDR3 runs 16 residues. Germline trimming cut 4 bases from V and 1 base from J; bases unmatched to any gene: 9. The germline gives CDR1 SGDLS, CDR2 YYNGEE. The CDR3 loop is CASSHRGGVAQETQYF. For the CDR3, the DNA is TGTGCCAGCAGCCACCGGGGGGGGGTGGCCCAAGAGACCCAGTACTTC.

The rearrangement joins TRBV6-1 to TRBJ2-1; TRBD1 agrees at 8 bases. Germline V lookup: CDR1 MNHNS, CDR2 SASEGT. The J segment lost 0 bases and the V segment lost 4 bases, leaving 8 bases of the junction unmatched. The CDR3 length is 17 residues. The CDR3 nucleotides are TGTGCCAGCAGTGCGCGAACCGGGACAGGCTCCTACAATGAGCAGTTCTTC. Translation: CASSARTGTGSYNEQFF.

This clonotype appeared once. The chain links TRBV20-1 to TRBJ2-1, with 8 bases aligning to TRBD1. This CDR3 is built from 12 residues. Trimming at V came to 2 bases and at J to 10 bases, leaving 4 bases not matched to a gene. Germline CDR1 is DFQATT and CDR2 is SNEGSKA (reference sequence). This chain's CDR3 is CSARRTGREQFF. CDR3 bases: TGCAGTGCTAGAAGGACAGGGAGAGAGCAGTTCTTC.

This clonotype has only a few counts. The rearrangement links TRBV7-3 to TRBJ2-1; the match to TRBD1 covers 7 bases. Per germline, CDR1 SGHTA and CDR2 FQGTGA. The CDR3 runs 14 residues. J gave up 7 bases and V 5 bases, and 8 bases lay outside the gene matches. CDR3 coding DNA: TGTGCCAGCAGCGTCGGGACAGCCAGGAATGAGCAGTTCTTC. The encoded protein is CASSVGTARNEQFF.